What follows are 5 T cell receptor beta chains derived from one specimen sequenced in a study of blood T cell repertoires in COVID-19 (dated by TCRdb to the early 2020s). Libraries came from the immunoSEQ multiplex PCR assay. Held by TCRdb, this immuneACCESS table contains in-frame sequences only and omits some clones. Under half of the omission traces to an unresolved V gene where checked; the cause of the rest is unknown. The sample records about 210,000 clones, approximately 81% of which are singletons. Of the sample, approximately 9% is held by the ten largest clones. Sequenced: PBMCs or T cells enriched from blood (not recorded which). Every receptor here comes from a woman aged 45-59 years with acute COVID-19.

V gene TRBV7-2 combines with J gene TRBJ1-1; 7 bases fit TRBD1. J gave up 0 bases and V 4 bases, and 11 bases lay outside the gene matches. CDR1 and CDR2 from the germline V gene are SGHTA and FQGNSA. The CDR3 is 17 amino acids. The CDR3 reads CASSSQPGQFMNTEAFF. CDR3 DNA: TGTGCCAGCAGCTCGCAACCGGGACAGTTCATGAACACTGAAGCTTTCTTT.

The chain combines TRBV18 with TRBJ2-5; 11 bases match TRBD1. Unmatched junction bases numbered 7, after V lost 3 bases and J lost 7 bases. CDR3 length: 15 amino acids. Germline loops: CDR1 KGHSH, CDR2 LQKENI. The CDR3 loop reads CASSPRTGGRGTQYF. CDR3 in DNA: TGTGCCAGCTCACCCAGGACAGGGGGCCGGGGGACCCAGTACTTC. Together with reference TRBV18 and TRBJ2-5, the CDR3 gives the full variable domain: NAGVMQNPRHLVRRRGQEARLRCSPMKGHSHVYWYRQLPEEGLKFMVYLQKENIIDESGMPKERFSAEFPKEGPSILRIQQVVRGDSAAYFCASSPRTGGRGTQYFGPGTRLLVL.

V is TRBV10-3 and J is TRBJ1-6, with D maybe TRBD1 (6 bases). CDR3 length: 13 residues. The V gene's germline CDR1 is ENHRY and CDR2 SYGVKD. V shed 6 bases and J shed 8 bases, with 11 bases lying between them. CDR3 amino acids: CAISRGGDSPLHF. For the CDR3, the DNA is TGTGCCATCAGCAGGGGTGGGGATTCACCCCTCCACTTT.

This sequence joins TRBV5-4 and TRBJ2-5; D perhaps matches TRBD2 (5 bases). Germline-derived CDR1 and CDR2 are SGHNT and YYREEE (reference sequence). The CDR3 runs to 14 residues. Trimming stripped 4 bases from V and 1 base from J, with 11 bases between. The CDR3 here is CASSLRVAQETQYF. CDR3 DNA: TGTGCCAGCAGCCTGCGGGTGGCCCAAGAGACCCAGTACTTC.

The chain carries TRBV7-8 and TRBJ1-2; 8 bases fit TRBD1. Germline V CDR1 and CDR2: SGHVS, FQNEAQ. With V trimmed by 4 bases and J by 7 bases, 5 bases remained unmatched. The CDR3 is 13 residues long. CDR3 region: CASSSGQGSGYTF. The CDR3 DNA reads TGTGCCAGCAGCTCAGGACAGGGCTCTGGCTACACCTTC. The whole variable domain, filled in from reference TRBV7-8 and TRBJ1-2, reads GAGVSQSPRYKVAKRGQDVALRCDPISGHVSLFWYQQALGQGPEFLTYFQNEAQLDKSGLPSDRFFAERPEGSVSTLKIQRTQQEDSAVYLCASSSGQGSGYTFGSGTRLTVV.